This T cell receptor beta chain was found in a study of CD8 T cells in ankylosing spondylitis. This clonotype was seen a handful of times. Its antigen is undetermined. This clone may be a read error of a much larger clone one base away. 5'-RACE, quantitative and with molecular barcodes, yielded the TCR beta libraries. TCRdb re-derived calls from the 5' RACE reads in MiXCR, one entry per CDR3 protein. The sample has around 150,000 distinct CDR3 sequences, about a third seen once; the top ten hold over 5.5%. Study outcomes and limitations: Blood of patients with ankylosing spondylitis appeared to be characterized by a TCR beta motif of eight highly homologous variants. As reported, disease-linked clones showed significant enrichment in matched ankylosing spondylitis synovial fluid. Those disease-linked clones were CD8+; they were also relatively rare in peripheral blood.

The CDR3 is 15 residues long. V lost 0 bases to trimming and J lost 6 bases, with 17 bases between them. CDR1 is DFQATT and CDR2 is SNEGSKA in the germline V gene (reference sequence). The chain combines TRBV20-1 with TRBJ1-1, with D perhaps TRBD1 (6 bases). This clonotype was sampled from a male donor with ankylosing spondylitis. What was sequenced was synovial fluid, either unsorted or a sorted T cell fraction (not recorded which). In nucleotides, the CDR3 is TGCAGTGCTAGAGAGGCCAGGGGATGGGGCTCTGAAGCTTTCTTT. Translated: CSAREARGWGSEAFF.